This is a list of T cell receptor beta chains from one sample in a study of blood T cell repertoires in COVID-19. Clones were sequenced by immunoSEQ multiplex PCR, and TCRdb holds only the in-frame ones, with some missing. The table includes about 200,000 clones, around 84% detected once. Sequencing used PBMCs or T cells enriched from blood (not recorded which). All receptors come from a man in his forties or fifties who had recovered from COVID-19. CDR3s leave out the opening cysteine and the closing phenylalanine or tryptophan. Each record gives: J gene, V gene, CDR3 protein.

TRBJ1-1 TRBV6-2/TRBV6-3 ASSPGTGVTEAF
TRBJ2-1 TRBV19 ASSLLNEQF
TRBJ1-2 TRBV3-1/TRBV3-2 ASSQLGQGRYGYT
TRBJ1-1 TRBV19 ASSILQGAFQTF
TRBJ1-2 TRBV11-2 ASSARWGQGGNGYT
TRBJ2-7 TRBV6-2/TRBV6-3 ASSPTSLQGSYEQY
TRBJ1-6 TRBV27 ASSLNTGGLGSPLH
TRBJ1-6 TRBV13 ASSTYGQGIDSPLH
TRBJ1-3 TRBV6-5 ASSYAFPERNTIY
TRBJ2-7 TRBV6-2/TRBV6-3 ASSSLRTASYEQY
TRBJ1-1 TRBV13 ASSLSSGTEAF
TRBJ2-2 TRBV7-9 ASSLEPNTGELF
TRBJ2-2 TRBV21-1 ASSHRDRELRGGNTGELF
TRBJ1-5 TRBV7-2 ASSFTGVSNQPQH
TRBJ2-5 TRBV27 ASSSLRGLAGGTQY
TRBJ2-6 TRBV28 ASVLSGANVLT
TRBJ2-1 TRBV2 ASSVDSGTYNEQF
TRBJ2-3 TRBV7-9 ASSSDRSTDTQY
TRBJ1-2 TRBV9 ASSADRDGFDYGYT
TRBJ2-1 TRBV4-2 ASSPFSSGRAIEQF
TRBJ2-5 TRBV25-1 ASRQETQY
TRBJ1-1 TRBV30 AWSESMNTEAF
TRBJ2-1 TRBV27 ASSLNPIQGNEQF
TRBJ1-3 TRBV5-5 ASSLAGLAGNTIY
TRBJ1-5 TRBV2 ASSDQGTRNQPQH
TRBJ1-4 TRBV19 ASSISESTNEKLF
TRBJ1-1 TRBV12-2 ASRSRQGKPLGYTEAF
TRBJ2-7 TRBV29-1 SANRGAYEQY
TRBJ1-4 TRBV15 ATRGGGGEHEKLF
TRBJ1-1 TRBV4-2 ASSQDGTEAF
TRBJ2-5 TRBV4-1 ASSPRVTGWGAGNQETQY
TRBJ2-7 TRBV5-1 ASSLLAGKYEQY
TRBJ2-3 TRBV27 ASSLNLLDRLTDTQY
TRBJ2-5 TRBV6-5 ASSQGALETQY
TRBJ2-7 TRBV29-1 SVEGREPHEQY
TRBJ2-7 TRBV5-1 ASSFADSFSEQY
TRBJ1-1 TRBV19 ASYRDRGTEAF
TRBJ1-1 TRBV7-9 ASSAGQGRTEAF
TRBJ1-1 TRBV19 ASSIGLQGGVGAF
TRBJ1-2 TRBV6-5 ASSYRQGTHGYT
TRBJ2-7 TRBV28 ASSPTSGTDEQY
TRBJ1-2 TRBV5-1 ASSLALQSYGYT
TRBJ2-1 TRBV5-1 ASGWTSSNEQF
TRBJ1-2 TRBV27 ASSRQGANYGYT
TRBJ2-1 TRBV9 ASSVLADSYNEQF
TRBJ2-7 TRBV28 ASRSGLIYEQY
TRBJ2-7 TRBV6-2/TRBV6-3 ASSYSVTSGLTYEQY
TRBJ1-1 TRBV29-1 SVYVPGQGGMNTEAF
TRBJ2-1 TRBV27 ASSLSEGIYNEQF
TRBJ1-5 TRBV3-1/TRBV3-2 ASSQKGRGQPQH
TRBJ1-6 TRBV19 ASSPGQVSPLH